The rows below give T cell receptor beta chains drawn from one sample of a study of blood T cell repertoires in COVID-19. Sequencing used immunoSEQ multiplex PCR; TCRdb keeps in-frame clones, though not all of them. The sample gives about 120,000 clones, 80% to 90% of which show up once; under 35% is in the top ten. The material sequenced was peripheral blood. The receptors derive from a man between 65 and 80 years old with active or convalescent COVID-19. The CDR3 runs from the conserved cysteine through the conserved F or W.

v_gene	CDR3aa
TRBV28	CASSSAGQDYGYTF
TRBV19	CASSNNPPGTRNTEAFF
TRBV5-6	CASSTRTGVKQYF
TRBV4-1	CASSLGERTDTQYF
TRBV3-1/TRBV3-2	CASSQVSGDEQYF
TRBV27	CASSFPGTSAYNEQFF
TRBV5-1	CASSPSTSGSTDTQYF
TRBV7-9	CASSQWAGAHTEAFF
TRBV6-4	CASSGDSNTGELFF
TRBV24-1	CATSDPSGSDEQFF
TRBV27	CASRRPTGGGYNEQFF
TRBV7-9	CASSRPDRRSYEQYF
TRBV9	CASSVDVGGSEQYF
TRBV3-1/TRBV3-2	CASRASGANVLTF
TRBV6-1	CASSEKPRQGAPGNTIYF
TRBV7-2	CASSLDRGATEAFF
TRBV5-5	CASTIGQTRDTVYGYTF
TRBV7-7	CASSLTGSTDTQYF
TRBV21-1	CASSTAKTAGPYSGANVLTF
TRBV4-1	CASSPNFSGVQYF
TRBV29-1	CSVHTGGETEAFF
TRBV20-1	CSATGQEKLFF
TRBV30	CAWSVLSHEQFF